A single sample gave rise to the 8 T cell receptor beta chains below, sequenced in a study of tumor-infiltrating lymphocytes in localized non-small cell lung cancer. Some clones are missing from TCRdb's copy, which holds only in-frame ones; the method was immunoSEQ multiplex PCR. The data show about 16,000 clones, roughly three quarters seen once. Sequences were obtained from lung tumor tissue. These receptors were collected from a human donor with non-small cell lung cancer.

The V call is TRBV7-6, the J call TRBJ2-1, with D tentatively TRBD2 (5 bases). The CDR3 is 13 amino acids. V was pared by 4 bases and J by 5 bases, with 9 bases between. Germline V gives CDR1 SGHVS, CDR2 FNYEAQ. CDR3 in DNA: TGTGCCAGCAGCTACGGGGTTAACAATGAGCAGTTCTTC. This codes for CASSYGVNNEQFF.

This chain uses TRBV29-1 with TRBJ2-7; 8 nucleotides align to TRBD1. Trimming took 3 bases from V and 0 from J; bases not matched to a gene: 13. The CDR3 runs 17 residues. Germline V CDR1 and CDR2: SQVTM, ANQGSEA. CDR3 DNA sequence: TGCAGCGTTGAGGCTCCCGGGACAGGCCCGAGCTCCTACGAGCAGTACTTC. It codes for CSVEAPGTGPSSYEQYF.

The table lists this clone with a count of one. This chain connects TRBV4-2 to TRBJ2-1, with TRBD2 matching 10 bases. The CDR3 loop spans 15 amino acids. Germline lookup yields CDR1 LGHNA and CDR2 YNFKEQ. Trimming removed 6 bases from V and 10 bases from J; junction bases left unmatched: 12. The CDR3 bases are TGTGCCAGCAGGTCCATAGCGGGAGGTATTGGGGAGCAGTTCTTC. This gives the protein CASRSIAGGIGEQFF.

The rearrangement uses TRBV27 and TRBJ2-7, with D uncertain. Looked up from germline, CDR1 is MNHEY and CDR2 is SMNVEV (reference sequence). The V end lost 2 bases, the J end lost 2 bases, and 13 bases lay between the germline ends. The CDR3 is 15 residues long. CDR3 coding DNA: TGTGCCAGCAGTTTAAGCGTTGGGCGTACCTACGAGCAGTACTTC. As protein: CASSLSVGRTYEQYF.

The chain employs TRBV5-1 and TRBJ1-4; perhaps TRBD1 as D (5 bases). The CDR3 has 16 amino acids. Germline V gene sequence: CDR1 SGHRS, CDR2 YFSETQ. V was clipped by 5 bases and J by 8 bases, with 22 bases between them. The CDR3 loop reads CASSAGPSGGREKLFF. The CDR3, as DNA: TGCGCCAGCAGTGCCGGGCCCAGTGGGGGTCGGGAAAAACTGTTTTTT.

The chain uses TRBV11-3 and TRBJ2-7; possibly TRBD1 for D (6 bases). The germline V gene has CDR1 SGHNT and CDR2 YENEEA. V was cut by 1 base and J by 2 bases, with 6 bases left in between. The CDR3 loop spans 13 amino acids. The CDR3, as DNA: TGTGCCAGCAGCTTAGGGACAGCCTACGAGCAGTACTTC. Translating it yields CASSLGTAYEQYF.

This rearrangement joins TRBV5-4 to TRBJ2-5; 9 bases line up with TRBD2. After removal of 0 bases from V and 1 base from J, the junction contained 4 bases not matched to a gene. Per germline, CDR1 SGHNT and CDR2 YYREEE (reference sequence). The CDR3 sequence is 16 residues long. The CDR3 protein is CASSLGGGGAQETQYF. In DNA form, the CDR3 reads TGTGCCAGCAGCTTGGGAGGCGGGGGGGCCCAAGAGACCCAGTACTTC. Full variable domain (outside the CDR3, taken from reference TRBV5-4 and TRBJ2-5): ETGVTQSPTHLIKTRGQQVTLRCSSQSGHNTVSWYQQALGQGPQFIFQYYREEENGRGNFPPRFSGLQFPNYSSELNVNALELDDSALYLCASSLGGGGAQETQYFGPGTRLLVL.

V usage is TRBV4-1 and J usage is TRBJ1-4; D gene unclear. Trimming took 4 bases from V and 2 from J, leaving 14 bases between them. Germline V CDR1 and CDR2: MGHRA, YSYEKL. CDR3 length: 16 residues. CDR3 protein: CASSLLLQSTNEKLFF. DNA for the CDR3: TGCGCCAGCAGCCTCCTGCTTCAATCGACTAATGAAAAACTGTTTTTT.